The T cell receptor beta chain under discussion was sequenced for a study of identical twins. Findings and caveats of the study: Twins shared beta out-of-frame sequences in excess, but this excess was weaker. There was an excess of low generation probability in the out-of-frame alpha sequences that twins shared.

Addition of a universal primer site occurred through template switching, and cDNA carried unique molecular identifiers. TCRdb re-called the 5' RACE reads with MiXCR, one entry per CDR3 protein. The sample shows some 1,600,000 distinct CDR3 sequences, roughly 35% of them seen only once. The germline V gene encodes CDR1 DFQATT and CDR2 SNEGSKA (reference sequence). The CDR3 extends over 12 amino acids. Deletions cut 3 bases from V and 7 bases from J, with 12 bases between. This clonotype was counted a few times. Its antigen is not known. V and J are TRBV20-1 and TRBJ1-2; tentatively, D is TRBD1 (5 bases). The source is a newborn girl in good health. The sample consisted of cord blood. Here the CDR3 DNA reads TGCAGTGCTAGTCAGAGGGACGGTGGCTACACCTTC. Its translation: CSASQRDGGYTF.